Described below is a single T cell receptor (beta chain) sequence and its context. The target antigen is unknown. This entry belongs to a study of T cells expressing NK-cell markers. Study in general: Investigators obtained TCR beta repertoires from sorted CD3+CD56+NKG2C+, CD3+CD56+NKG2C- and CD3+CD56-NKG2C+ T cells. In the group of eight sequenced donors, seven were HCMV-seropositive and one was seronegative. Broader study findings: Unclear, still, was the HCMV specificity of the expanded NKG2C+ T cell clones. Once again these clonotypes came out on top in the CD3+CD56-NKG2C+ fraction of a few donors.

With the 5' RACE reads reprocessed, TCRdb shows one record per CDR3 protein and no DNA. The table for this sample gives over 200,000 distinct CDR3 sequences. From germline, CDR1 is SGHTA and CDR2 FQGNSA. This CDR3 is built from 14 residues. The sequence was collected from a man aged 18 to 30 in good health. V and J are TRBV7-2 and TRBJ1-2; TCRdb returns TRBD1, unconfirmable since there is no DNA. Sample: blood T cells: a sorted CD56 or NKG2C T cell subset, CD4+ or CD8+ T cells, or bulk PBMC T cells (not recorded which). The CDR3 here is CASSLARDSRGYTF. The full variable domain, its missing parts supplied by reference TRBV7-2 and TRBJ1-2, is GAGVSQSPSNKVTEKGKDVELRCDPISGHTALYWYRQSLGQGLEFLIYFQGNSAPDKSGLPSDRFSAERTGGSVSTLTIQRTQQEDSAVYLCASSLARDSRGYTFGSGTRLTVV.